One sample yielded the 20 T cell receptor beta chains listed below, sequenced in a study of healthy donors' naive CD4 and CD8 T cells. Each TCR library used around 0.5 ug of total RNA and a linear amplification protocol. TCRdb fed the reads into MiXCR, producing one record per CDR3 protein. The data contain 150,000 to 200,000 distinct CDR3 sequences, about 76% of them singletons. Material: naive CD4+ and CD8+ T cells sorted from blood, pooled from several donors. The source is a pool of human donors in good health; the sample pools cells from several healthy donors.

This rearrangement joins TRBV19 to TRBJ2-7; 7 bases are a match to TRBD1. CDR1 and CDR2 (germline): LNHDA, SQIVND (reference sequence). With V trimmed by 3 bases and J by 5 bases, 4 bases remained unmatched. The CDR3 has 13 residues. The CDR3 loop is CASSIAGGNEQYF. The CDR3 nucleotides read TGTGCCAGTAGTATCGCAGGGGGAAACGAGCAGTACTTC.

V and J are TRBV29-1 and TRBJ2-5, with D possibly matching TRBD1 (6 bases). The CDR3 runs to 12 residues. V was shortened by 6 bases and J by 4 bases, with 12 bases between the two germline ends. Germline V gene data show CDR1 as SQVTM and CDR2 as ANQGSEA. In nucleotides, the CDR3 is TGCAGCGTAGAACAGGGCCGAGAGACCCAGTACTTC. Amino acids: CSVEQGRETQYF.

The chain has TRBV19 and TRBJ2-7; possible D gene TRBD2, 5 bases. The CDR3 covers 11 residues. V was cut by 10 bases and J by 6 bases, with 13 bases left in between. CDR1 and CDR2 (germline): LNHDA, SQIVND (reference sequence). CDR3 bases: TGTGCCACCGGGGAATCAAGCGAGCAGTACTTC. This sequence encodes CATGESSEQYF.

This chain links TRBV7-8 with TRBJ2-1; possible D gene TRBD1, 5 bases. Germline V gene lookup returns CDR1 SGHVS and CDR2 FQNEAQ. This CDR3 has 15 residues. Trimming removed 4 bases at V and 2 bases at J, with 12 bases between. The CDR3 spells CASSSSGMPYNEQFF. CDR3 in DNA: TGTGCCAGCAGCTCATCAGGGATGCCCTACAATGAGCAGTTCTTC.

This clonotype was observed once. The chain is built from TRBV29-1 and TRBJ2-3; 10 bases are shared with TRBD2. V lost 6 bases to trimming and J lost 0 bases; unmatched junction nucleotides: 6. This CDR3 comprises 15 residues. Germline V CDR1 and CDR2: SQVTM, ANQGSEA. This CDR3 is CSVKRTSGSTDTQYF. The CDR3 nucleotides read TGCAGCGTCAAACGGACTAGCGGAAGCACAGATACGCAGTATTTT.

In this sample, this clonotype turned up once. CDR3 DNA sequence: TGCAGCGTGCGTGGGACTAGCGGCATAAGCTCCTACAATGAGCAGTTCTTC. Protein product: CSVRGTSGISSYNEQFF. V and J are TRBV29-1 and TRBJ2-1; TRBD2 aligns across 11 bases. Germline values: CDR1 SQVTM, CDR2 ANQGSEA. V gave up 6 bases and J gave up 0 bases; unmatched junction bases: 10. The CDR3 loop spans 17 amino acids.

This rearrangement joins TRBV29-1 to TRBJ2-7; TRBD1 agrees at 7 bases. This CDR3 contains 12 residues. CDR1 and CDR2 (germline): SQVTM, ANQGSEA. V was clipped by 7 bases and J by 6 bases; unmatched bases: 9. This CDR3 is CSAVGTAGEQYF. The CDR3 region has the DNA TGCAGCGCCGTCGGGACAGCAGGCGAGCAGTACTTC.

V and J are TRBV11-2 and TRBJ2-7; unclear D gene. Germline V gene lookup returns CDR1 SGHAT and CDR2 FQNNGV. Trimming stripped 2 bases from V and 0 bases from J, with 11 bases between. This CDR3 has 15 residues. CDR3 amino acids: CASSLISGPSYEQYF. For the CDR3, the DNA is TGTGCCAGCAGCTTAATTTCGGGTCCCTCCTACGAGCAGTACTTC.

The gene calls are TRBV29-1 and TRBJ1-1; TRBD1 agrees at 8 bases. The J segment lost 4 bases and the V segment lost 7 bases, leaving 8 bases of the junction unmatched. CDR3 length: 13 amino acids. Looked up from germline, CDR1 is SQVTM and CDR2 is ANQGSEA. The CDR3 loop reads CSALDRGGTEAFF. The CDR3 region has the DNA TGCAGCGCCCTTGACAGGGGAGGCACTGAAGCTTTCTTT.

V and J are TRBV12-3 or TRBV12-4 and TRBJ2-5, with 9 nucleotides matching TRBD1. The CDR3 loop spans 13 amino acids. Trimming at V came to 7 bases and at J to 2 bases, leaving 2 bases not matched to a gene. CDR3 nucleotide sequence: TGTGCCAGCATGGACAGGGGACAAGAGACCCAGTACTTC. Amino acids: CASMDRGQETQYF.

The chain has TRBV6-2 or TRBV6-3 and TRBJ2-1; D possibly corresponds to TRBD2 (5 bases). Germline assignment: CDR1 MNHEY and CDR2 SVGEGT. There are 16 residues in the CDR3. Trimming removed 5 bases from V and 0 bases from J, with 14 bases in between. CDR3 amino acids: CASSTRGIGSYNEQFF. As DNA, the CDR3 is TGTGCCAGCAGTACACGGGGTATTGGCTCCTACAATGAGCAGTTCTTC.

The chain is built from TRBV5-6 and TRBJ2-1; the D gene is possibly TRBD2 (6 bases). The germline V and J ends were trimmed by 0 bases and 12 bases, with 16 bases remaining between them. The CDR3 is 14 amino acids. CDR1 and CDR2 from the germline V gene are SGHDT and YYEEEE. CDR3 protein: CASSLATRGLRQFF. CDR3 nucleotides: TGTGCCAGCAGCTTGGCGACTAGGGGACTTCGGCAGTTCTTC.

The rearrangement uses TRBV29-1 and TRBJ2-6; no reliable D call. Trimming removed 5 bases at V and 2 bases at J, with 4 bases between. The CDR3 has 12 amino acids. Germline lookup yields CDR1 SQVTM and CDR2 ANQGSEA. CDR3 bases: TGCAGCGTTCAAGCTGGGGCCAACGTCCTGACTTTC. Its translation: CSVQAGANVLTF.

The V gene is TRBV6-5, the J gene TRBJ1-6, with D uncertain. The V end lost 2 bases, the J end lost 6 bases, and 11 bases lay between the germline ends. Germline loops: CDR1 MNHEY, CDR2 SVGAGI. This CDR3 region has 15 residues. The DNA for the CDR3 is TGTGCCAGCAGTTACGGCCAGGAAATTAATTCACCCCTCCACTTT. It specifies CASSYGQEINSPLHF.

Only a few counts were recorded for this clonotype. The rearrangement joins TRBV27 to TRBJ2-7, with 7 bases matching TRBD1. Per the germline V gene, CDR1 is MNHEY and CDR2 is SMNVEV (reference sequence). The V gene end was trimmed by 0 bases and the J gene end by 5 bases; junction bases not matched to a gene: 4. The CDR3 is 14 amino acids. Written as DNA, the CDR3 is TGTGCCAGCAGTTTATCGACAGGGAGCCACGAGCAGTACTTC. Amino acid sequence: CASSLSTGSHEQYF.

The chain combines TRBV6-5 with TRBJ2-5; D remains unclear. The CDR3 covers 13 residues. Germline V lookup: CDR1 MNHEY, CDR2 SVGAGI. The germline V and J ends were trimmed by 2 bases and 5 bases, with 9 bases remaining between them. The CDR3 coding sequence is TGTGCCAGCAGTTACAGCCATTTTGAGACCCAGTACTTC. It encodes CASSYSHFETQYF.

This sequence joins TRBV19 and TRBJ2-2, with TRBD2 matching over 13 bases. CDR3 length equals 16 residues. Germline CDR1 LNHDA, CDR2 SQIVND (reference sequence). V was clipped by 8 bases and J by 3 bases; unmatched bases: 6. CDR3 nucleotide sequence: TGTGCCAGTCAACTAGCGGGAGGGCCGTACACCGGGGAGCTGTTTTTT. Its protein product is CASQLAGGPYTGELFF.

The chain has TRBV19 and TRBJ1-6; D possibly corresponds to TRBD1 (6 bases). The CDR3 contains 14 residues. V was trimmed by 5 bases and J by 7 bases, leaving 12 bases between them. From germline, CDR1 is LNHDA and CDR2 SQIVND (reference sequence). The CDR3 DNA reads TGTGCCAGTAGTTACAGGGCTACGAATTCACCCCTCCACTTT. Its translation: CASSYRATNSPLHF.

This clonotype was seen a handful of times. The V gene is TRBV29-1, the J gene TRBJ2-7; no definite D call. Germline CDR1 is SQVTM and CDR2 is ANQGSEA. V lost 3 bases and J lost 3, with 9 bases in between. The CDR3 has 12 amino acids. In DNA form, the CDR3 reads TGCAGCGTTGATAGTGACGACTACGAGCAGTACTTC. It specifies CSVDSDDYEQYF.

This clonotype was seen a few times. The chain couples TRBV15 to TRBJ2-1; 7 positions agree with TRBD2. V lost 9 bases, J lost 0 bases, and 5 bases stayed unmatched. This CDR3 spans 14 amino acids. The germline V gene has CDR1 LNHNV and CDR2 YYDKDF (reference sequence). The CDR3 here is CATREDLSYNEQFF. CDR3 nucleotide sequence: TGTGCCACTCGGGAGGACCTCTCCTACAATGAGCAGTTCTTC. Using reference TRBV15 and TRBJ2-1 for the parts outside the CDR3, the full variable domain is DAMVIQNPRYQVTQFGKPVTLSCSQTLNHNVMYWYQQKSSQAPKLLFHYYDKDFNNEADTPDNFQSRRPNTSFCFLDIRSPGLGDTAMYLCATREDLSYNEQFFGPGTRLTVL.